This TCR beta chain was documented in a study of cytomegalovirus exposure and HLA in healthy donors. The germline V and J ends were trimmed by 4 bases and 0 bases, with 18 bases remaining between them. The germline gives CDR1 GTSNPN, CDR2 SVGIG (reference sequence). The CDR3 consists of 16 residues. Sequenced by immunoSEQ multiplex PCR; TCRdb stores in-frame clones only, minus some. The repertoire holds 150,000 to 200,000 clones, 75% to 90% seen once, with approximately 2.1% in the top ten. This TCR derives from a woman in her late teens or twenties in good health and CMV-seronegative. Sequencing input: PBMCs. The chain employs TRBV30 and TRBJ1-2; D is unresolved. CDR3 in DNA: TGTGCCTGGAATAACGTCAGGCTACCCTCTAACTATGGCTACACCTTC. This encodes CAWNNVRLPSNYGYTF.